The 22 T cell receptor beta chains below were found in one sample sequenced in a study of post-analysis software for immune sequencing data. Which antigens these TCRs recognize remains unknown. Presence of unique molecular identifiers characterized the TCR beta cDNA libraries. TCRdb analysed the PCR reads with MiXCR anew, one entry per CDR3 protein. The data contain roughly 600,000 distinct CDR3 sequences, roughly 40% of them singletons. Findings of the study overall: Roughly five TRBV segments occurring more often in patients than controls included TRBV5-6, TRBV5-1 and TRBV20-1.

What was sequenced was blood. The source is a girl aged 10 to 17 with multiple sclerosis.

This clonotype was seen more than once but under ten times. The rearrangement uses TRBV29-1 and TRBJ2-7, with TRBD2 matching over 11 bases. CDR1 is SQVTM and CDR2 is ANQGSEA in the germline V gene. V lost 2 bases, J lost 4 bases, and 1 base stayed unmatched. The CDR3 is 13 residues long. For the CDR3, the DNA is TGCAGCGTTGAACTAGCGGGAGGATACGAGCAGTACTTC. It is translated as CSVELAGGYEQYF.

The rearrangement joins TRBV12-3 or TRBV12-4 to TRBJ2-7; D gene unclear. This CDR3 has 15 residues. Between the trimmed V and J ends, which lost 2 bases and 4 bases, there was a span of 15 bases. CDR3 loop: CASSLSLGRVYEQYF. The CDR3 nucleotides are TGTGCCAGCAGTTTATCATTGGGTAGGGTTTACGAGCAGTACTTC.

This clonotype was counted between two and nine times. The CDR3 sequence is CASSWAPGSYEQYF. The CDR3 nucleotides read TGCGCCAGCAGCTGGGCTCCGGGATCGTACGAGCAGTACTTC. The gene calls are TRBV5-1 and TRBJ2-7; D perhaps matches TRBD2 (5 bases). Germline values: CDR1 SGHRS, CDR2 YFSETQ. The CDR3 contains 14 residues. Trimming removed 3 bases at V and 4 bases at J, with 14 bases between.

This clonotype occurred a few times. The V call is TRBV7-2, the J call TRBJ1-2, with D maybe TRBD1 (5 bases). Germline V gene sequence: CDR1 SGHTA, CDR2 FQGNSA. This CDR3 is built from 14 residues. V lost 1 base and J 4 bases, leaving 10 bases between the germline ends. CDR3 nucleotide sequence: TGTGCCAGCAGCTTAGACGCAGGGCTCTATGGCTACACCTTC. Protein: CASSLDAGLYGYTF.

This chain joins TRBV25-1 and TRBJ1-2; 9 bases align to TRBD1. Trimming at V came to 3 bases and at J to 2 bases, leaving 4 bases not matched to a gene. Germline V gene data show CDR1 as MGHDK and CDR2 as SYGVNS. The length of the CDR3 is 15 residues. The CDR3, as DNA: TGTGCCAGCAGTGAGTGGGGGACAGGGAACTATGGCTACACCTTC. This codes for CASSEWGTGNYGYTF.

This chain joins TRBV20-1 and TRBJ2-7; 8 bases align to TRBD1. CDR1 and CDR2 (germline): DFQATT, SNEGSKA (reference sequence). Losses at the gene ends were 3 bases for V and 1 base for J; bases not matched to a gene: 14. This CDR3 has 17 residues. The CDR3 nucleotides are TGCAGTGCTAGGGGCAGGGGGCTCCTGATCGGTTCCTACGAGCAGTACTTC. Residues: CSARGRGLLIGSYEQYF.

This rearrangement joins TRBV12-3 or TRBV12-4 to TRBJ1-1; D remains unclear. The V end lost 5 bases, the J end lost 6 bases, and 13 bases lay between the germline ends. This CDR3 comprises 13 residues. Here the CDR3 reads CASSRLQSAEAFF. The CDR3 DNA follows: TGTGCCAGCAGTAGACTCCAGAGCGCTGAAGCTTTCTTT.

CDR3 region: CSARSFRDTGTDTQYF. The CDR3 coding sequence is TGCAGTGCTAGATCCTTCCGGGACACTGGCACAGATACGCAGTATTTT. The V gene is TRBV20-1, the J gene TRBJ2-3; a weak D match, TRBD1 (6 bases). Trimming left V 2 bases short and J 1 base short, with 16 bases between. The CDR3 consists of 16 residues. CDR1 and CDR2 (germline): DFQATT, SNEGSKA (reference sequence).

The V gene is TRBV7-9, the J gene TRBJ1-1; D uncertain. Trimming cost V 5 bases and J 5 bases, with 15 bases left between them. Germline V gene data show CDR1 as SEHNR and CDR2 as FQNEAQ (reference sequence). This CDR3 spans 14 amino acids. CDR3 sequence reads: CASSTDILRTEAFF. CDR3 bases: TGTGCCAGCAGCACCGATATCCTAAGGACTGAAGCTTTCTTT.

A few counts support this clonotype. The chain uses TRBV27 and TRBJ2-7, with 14 bases fitting TRBD2. The CDR3 covers 18 residues. The J segment lost 3 bases and the V segment lost 1 base, leaving 8 bases of the junction unmatched. Germline CDR1 MNHEY, CDR2 SMNVEV (reference sequence). CDR3 DNA: TGTGCCAGCAGTTTATGGGCACCGGGACTAGCGGGGGTCTACGAGCAGTACTTC. This codes for CASSLWAPGLAGVYEQYF.

V gene TRBV27 combines with J gene TRBJ2-5; D call uncertain. With the DNA end fitting TRBJ2-7 better, the J assignment may be wrong. The CDR3 sequence is 13 residues long. Germline values: CDR1 MNHEY, CDR2 SMNVEV (reference sequence). In DNA form, the CDR3 reads TGTGCCAGCAGTTCCGGGTATGGCTACGAGCAGTACTTC. As protein: CASSSGYGYEQYF.

The chain links TRBV6-5 to TRBJ1-1; 10 bases are a match to TRBD1. CDR3 length: 16 amino acids. Germline V lookup: CDR1 MNHEY, CDR2 SVGAGI. Losses at the gene ends were 6 bases for V and 1 base for J; bases not matched to a gene: 8. The CDR3 coding sequence is TGTGCCAGCAGAAACCTTCGACAGGGGGCGAACACTGAAGCTTTCTTT. Its translation is CASRNLRQGANTEAFF.

This clonotype was detected only a few times. The V gene is TRBV6-6, the J gene TRBJ1-2, with D hard to call. With 2 bases removed from V and 2 bases from J, the gap between germline ends came to 15 bases. CDR3 length equals 16 residues. CDR1 is MNHNY and CDR2 is SVGAGI in the germline V gene (reference sequence). DNA of the CDR3: TGTGCCAGCAGTTACCCACCGAGTATAGGGAACTATGGCTACACCTTC. Translated, it gives CASSYPPSIGNYGYTF.

This clonotype was counted at least ten times. The CDR3 sequence is CASTRPGDGYTF. The DNA of the CDR3 is TGTGCCAGCACTCGGCCAGGGGATGGCTACACCTTC. The J gene is TRBJ1-2, the V gene TRBV12-3 or TRBV12-4; possibly TRBD1 for D (6 bases). The length of the CDR3 is 12 residues. Trimming took off 7 bases at V and 6 bases at J, with 12 bases between the two ends.

This clonotype was counted once. The J gene is TRBJ2-3, the V gene TRBV6-5; TRBD2 matches at 7 bases. This CDR3 spans 14 amino acids. The germline gives CDR1 MNHEY, CDR2 SVGAGI. The V and J ends lost 5 bases and 4 bases, in that order; junction bases with no gene match: 6. Here the CDR3 reads CASSETGRADTQYF. The CDR3 nucleotides read TGTGCCAGCAGTGAAACGGGGAGGGCAGATACGCAGTATTTT.

This clonotype occurred a few times. The chain recombines TRBV4-2 with TRBJ2-5; D remains ambiguous. CDR3 length: 15 amino acids. Looked up from germline, CDR1 is LGHNA and CDR2 is YNFKEQ. V lost 0 bases to trimming and J lost 4 bases, with 12 bases between them. CDR3 in DNA: TGTGCCAGCAGCCAAGAGCCGAGCGTGGTAGAGACCCAGTACTTC. Protein sequence: CASSQEPSVVETQYF.

V gene TRBV20-1 combines with J gene TRBJ2-1, with D uncertain. The V and J ends lost 4 bases and 8 bases respectively, with 12 bases between them. Germline V gene data show CDR1 as DFQATT and CDR2 as SNEGSKA (reference sequence). This CDR3 region has 12 residues. The CDR3 here is CSANDGPHEQFF. DNA of the CDR3: TGCAGTGCTAACGACGGACCCCATGAGCAGTTCTTC.

V and J are TRBV13 and TRBJ2-5; possibly TRBD2 for D (5 bases). V lost 2 bases and J 2 bases, leaving 15 bases between the germline ends. The germline gives CDR1 PRHDT, CDR2 FYEKMQ (reference sequence). This CDR3 has 16 amino acids. The CDR3 bases are TGTGCCAGCAGCTTACAGTATAGAGGGTCGCAAGAGACCCAGTACTTC. Translation: CASSLQYRGSQETQYF. Supplemented by reference TRBV13 and TRBJ2-5, the full variable domain reads AAGVIQSPRHLIKEKRETATLKCYPIPRHDTVYWYQQGPGQDPQFLISFYEKMQSDKGSIPDRFSAQQFSDYHSELNMSSLELGDSALYFCASSLQYRGSQETQYFGPGTRLLVL.

The chain combines TRBV5-1 with TRBJ1-4; 7 nucleotides agree with TRBD1. This CDR3 region has 15 residues. The ends lost 2 bases at V and 7 bases at J; junction bases unmatched: 8. Germline lookup yields CDR1 SGHRS and CDR2 YFSETQ. The CDR3 DNA reads as TGCGCCAGCAGCTTACAGGGGAGGGGGATTGAAAAACTGTTTTTT. This encodes CASSLQGRGIEKLFF.

The genes are TRBV4-1 and TRBJ2-2, with D unresolved. V was shortened by 0 bases and J by 8 bases, with 7 bases between the two germline ends. CDR1 is MGHRA and CDR2 is YSYEKL in the germline V gene. This CDR3 is 13 amino acids long. The CDR3, as DNA: TGCGCCAGCAGCCAAGATCTGGTTGGGGAGCTGTTTTTT. Protein product: CASSQDLVGELFF.

The chain links TRBV27 to TRBJ2-3, with D perhaps being TRBD1 or TRBD2 (5 bases each). This CDR3 has 14 residues. Germline V gene lookup returns CDR1 MNHEY and CDR2 SMNVEV (reference sequence). Trimming shortened V by 2 bases and J by 7 bases, and 13 bases separated the two germline ends. CDR3 coding DNA: TGTGCCAGCAGTTTAAGTGGGGGATCGCATACGCAGTATTTT. Amino acids: CASSLSGGSHTQYF.

This clonotype was picked up many times. The chain combines TRBV7-2 with TRBJ2-7; D is possibly TRBD1 (6 bases). The CDR3 is 14 residues long. In germline, CDR1 is SGHTA, CDR2 FQGNSA. V lost 1 base, J lost 2 bases, and 9 bases lay in between. Written as DNA, the CDR3 is TGTGCCAGCAGCTTAGGGAGGACAGCCTACGAGCAGTACTTC. Protein product: CASSLGRTAYEQYF.